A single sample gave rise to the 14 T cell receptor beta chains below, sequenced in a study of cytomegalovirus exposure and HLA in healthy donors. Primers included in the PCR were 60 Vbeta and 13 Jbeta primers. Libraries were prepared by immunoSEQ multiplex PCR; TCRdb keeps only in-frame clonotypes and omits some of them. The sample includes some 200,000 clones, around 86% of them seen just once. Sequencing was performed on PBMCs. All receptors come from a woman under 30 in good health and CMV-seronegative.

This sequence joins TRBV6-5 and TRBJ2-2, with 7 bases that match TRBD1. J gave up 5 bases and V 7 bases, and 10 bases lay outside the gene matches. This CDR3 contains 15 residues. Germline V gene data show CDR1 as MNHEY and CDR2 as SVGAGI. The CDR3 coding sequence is TGTGCCAGCACTCTAAGGGACAGCCCAACCGGGGAGCTGTTTTTT. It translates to CASTLRDSPTGELFF.

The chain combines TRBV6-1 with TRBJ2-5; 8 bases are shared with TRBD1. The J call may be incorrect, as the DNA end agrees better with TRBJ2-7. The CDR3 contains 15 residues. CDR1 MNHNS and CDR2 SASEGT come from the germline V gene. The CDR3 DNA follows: TGTGCCAGCAAAATGACAGGGGCCATCTCCTACGAGCAGTACTTC. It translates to CASKMTGAISYEQYF.

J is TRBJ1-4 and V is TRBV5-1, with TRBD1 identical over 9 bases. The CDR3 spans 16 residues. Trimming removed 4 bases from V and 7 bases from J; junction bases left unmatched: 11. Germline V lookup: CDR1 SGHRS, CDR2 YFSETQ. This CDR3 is CASSLYTGGQGEKLFF. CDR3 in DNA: TGCGCCAGCAGCCTATACACAGGGGGCCAGGGTGAAAAACTGTTTTTT.

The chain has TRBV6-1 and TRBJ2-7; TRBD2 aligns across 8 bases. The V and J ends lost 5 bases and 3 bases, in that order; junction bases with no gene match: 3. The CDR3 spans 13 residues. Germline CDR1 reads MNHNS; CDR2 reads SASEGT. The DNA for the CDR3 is TGTGCCAGCAGTCTTAGCGGGAACTACGAGCAGTACTTC. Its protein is CASSLSGNYEQYF.

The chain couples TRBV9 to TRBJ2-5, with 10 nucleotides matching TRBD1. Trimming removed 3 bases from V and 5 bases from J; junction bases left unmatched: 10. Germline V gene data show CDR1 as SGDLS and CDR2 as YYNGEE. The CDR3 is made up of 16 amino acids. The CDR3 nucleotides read TGTGCCAGCAGCGCCGTCGGGGACAGGGGATGGGAGACCCAGTACTTC. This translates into CASSAVGDRGWETQYF. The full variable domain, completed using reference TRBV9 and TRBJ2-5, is DSGVTQTPKHLITATGQRVTLRCSPRSGDLSVYWYQQSLDQGLQFLIQYYNGEERAKGNILERFSAQQFPDLHSELNLSSLELGDSALYFCASSAVGDRGWETQYFGPGTRLLVL.

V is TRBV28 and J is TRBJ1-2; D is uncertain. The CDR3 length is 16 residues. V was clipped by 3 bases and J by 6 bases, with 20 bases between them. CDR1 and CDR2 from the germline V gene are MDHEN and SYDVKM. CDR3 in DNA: TGTGCCAGCAGTTTTCAGGTTCCGGTCCGACCTGATGGCTACACCTTC. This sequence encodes CASSFQVPVRPDGYTF.

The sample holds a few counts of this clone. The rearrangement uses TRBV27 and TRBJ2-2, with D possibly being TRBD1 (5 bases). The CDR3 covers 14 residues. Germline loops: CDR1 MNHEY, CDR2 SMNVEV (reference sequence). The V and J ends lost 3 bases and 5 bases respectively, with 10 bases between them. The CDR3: CASSFTTDTGELFF. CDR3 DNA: TGTGCCAGCAGTTTCACGACAGATACCGGGGAGCTGTTTTTT.

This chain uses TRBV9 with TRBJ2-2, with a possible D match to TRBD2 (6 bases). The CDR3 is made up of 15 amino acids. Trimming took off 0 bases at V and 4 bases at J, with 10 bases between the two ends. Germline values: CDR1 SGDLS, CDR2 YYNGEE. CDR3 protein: CASSVERRATGELFF. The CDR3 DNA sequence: TGTGCCAGCAGCGTAGAGCGGAGGGCCACCGGGGAGCTGTTTTTT.

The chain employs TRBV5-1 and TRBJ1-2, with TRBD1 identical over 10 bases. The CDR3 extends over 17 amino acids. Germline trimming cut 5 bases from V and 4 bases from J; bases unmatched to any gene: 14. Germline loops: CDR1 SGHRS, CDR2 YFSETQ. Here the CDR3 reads CASSAPGTGAVGYGYTF. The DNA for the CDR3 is TGCGCCAGCAGTGCCCCCGGGACAGGGGCGGTTGGCTATGGCTACACCTTC. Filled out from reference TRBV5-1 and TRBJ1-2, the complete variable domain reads KAGVTQTPRYLIKTRGQQVTLSCSPISGHRSVSWYQQTPGQGLQFLFEYFSETQRNKGNFPGRFSGRQFSNSRSEMNVSTLELGDSALYLCASSAPGTGAVGYGYTFGSGTRLTVV.

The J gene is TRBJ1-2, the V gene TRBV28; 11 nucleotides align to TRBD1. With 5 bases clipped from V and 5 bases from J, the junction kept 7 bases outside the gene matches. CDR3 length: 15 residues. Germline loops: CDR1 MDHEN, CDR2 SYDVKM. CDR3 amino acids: CASSRRGQGEYGYTF. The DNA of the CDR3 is TGTGCCAGCAGTCGGCGGGGACAGGGGGAATATGGCTACACCTTC.

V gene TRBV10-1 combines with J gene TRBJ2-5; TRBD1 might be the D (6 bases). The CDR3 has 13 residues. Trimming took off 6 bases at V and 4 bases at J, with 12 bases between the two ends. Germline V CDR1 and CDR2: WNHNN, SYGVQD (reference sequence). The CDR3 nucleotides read TGCGCCAGCAGCGGGGACATTAGAGAGACCCAGTACTTC. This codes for CASSGDIRETQYF.

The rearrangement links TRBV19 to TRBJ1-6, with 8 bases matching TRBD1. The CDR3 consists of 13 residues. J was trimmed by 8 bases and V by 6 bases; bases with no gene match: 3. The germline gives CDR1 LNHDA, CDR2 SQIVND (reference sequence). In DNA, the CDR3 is TGTGCCAGTAGGGGGACAGGCGATTCACCCCTCCACTTT. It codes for CASRGTGDSPLHF.

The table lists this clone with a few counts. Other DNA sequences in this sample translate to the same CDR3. CDR3 bases: TGCGCCAGCAGCTCCGGCGGGAACTATGGCTACACCTTC. It translates to CASSSGGNYGYTF. The chain recombines TRBV5-1 with TRBJ1-2; D unclear. Deletions cut 3 bases from V and 2 bases from J, with 8 bases between. The CDR3 extends over 13 amino acids. From germline, CDR1 is SGHRS and CDR2 YFSETQ.

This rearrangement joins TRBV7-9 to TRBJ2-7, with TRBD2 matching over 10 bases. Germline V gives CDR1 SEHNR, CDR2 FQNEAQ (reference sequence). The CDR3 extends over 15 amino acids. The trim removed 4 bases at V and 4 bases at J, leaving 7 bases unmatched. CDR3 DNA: TGTGCCAGCAGCTCCCCGAGGACTAGCGGTTACGAGCAGTACTTC. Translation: CASSSPRTSGYEQYF.